This TCR beta chain was found in a study of blood T cells in healthy people across ages. Study findings and constraints: Fewer expanded clones and more diversity marked long-lived versus aged donors. Percentage of naive T cells showed a strong correlation with TCR beta diversity.

Trimming removed 5 bases from V and 1 base from J, with 9 bases in between. The CDR3 has 14 amino acids. Germline values: CDR1 SGHTA, CDR2 FQGNSA. As regards this clonotype: What it recognizes is unknown.

Total RNA, at least 5.5 micrograms per sample, was extracted from PBMCs. Next came a second PCR, run for roughly 6 to 11 cycles, which used a sample-barcoded 5' primer along with a J-beta primer mix. Tags on each cDNA molecule came from a template-switch adaptor with 12 random nucleotides. TCRdb called the 5' RACE reads again in MiXCR, with one record for every CDR3 protein. The sample has about 570,000 distinct CDR3 sequences, approximately 27% seen once. This TCR was sampled from a woman between 65 and 79 years old in good health. The sequencing sample was made of blood. V usage is TRBV7-2 and J usage is TRBJ1-3, with unresolved D. The DNA of the CDR3 is TGTGCCAGCAGCCCTGGGAATTCTGGAAACACCATATATTTT. Translating it yields CASSPGNSGNTIYF.